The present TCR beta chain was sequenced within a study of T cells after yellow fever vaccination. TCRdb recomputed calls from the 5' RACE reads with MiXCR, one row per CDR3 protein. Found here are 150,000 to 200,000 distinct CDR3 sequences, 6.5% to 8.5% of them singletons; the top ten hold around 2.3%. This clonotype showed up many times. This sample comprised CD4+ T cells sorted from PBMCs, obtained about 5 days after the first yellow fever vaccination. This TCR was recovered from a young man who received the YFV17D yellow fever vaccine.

Here the CDR3 reads CSAPRTGSTDTQYF. In DNA form, the CDR3 reads TGCAGTGCCCCCAGGACAGGGAGCACAGATACGCAGTATTTT. The chain couples TRBV20-1 to TRBJ2-3; 8 bases fit TRBD1. After removal of 6 bases from V and 0 bases from J, the junction contained 5 bases not matched to a gene. Germline CDR1 and CDR2: DFQATT and SNEGSKA (reference sequence). The CDR3 is made up of 14 amino acids.